This T cell receptor (beta chain) is drawn from a study of beta chain features in type 1 diabetes. In germline, CDR1 is LNHDA, CDR2 SQIVND (reference sequence). The CDR3 has 14 residues. V was clipped by 9 bases and J by 5 bases, with 20 bases between them. The study reverse transcribed the entire isolated RNA, so it sequenced expressed TCRB transcripts. Assay used: immunoSEQ multiplex PCR; TCRdb lists only in-frame clones, some missing. The profile shows 860,000 or so clones, roughly a sixth of them singletons. Sequencing used naive CD4+ T cells from blood. The gene calls are TRBV19 and TRBJ2-7; D not certain. The origin of this receptor is a woman between 18 and 29 years old in good health. The CDR3, as DNA: TGTGCCAGAATTCCGAGGAGAGGTCCCAACGAGCAGTACTTC. Its translation is CARIPRRGPNEQYF.